This TCR beta chain emerged from a study of preoperative IRX-2 immunotherapy in early breast cancer. Generated by immunoSEQ multiplex PCR, the TCRdb table keeps only in-frame clones and is missing some. Among fewer than 25,000 clones, around four fifths were seen once, and the ten largest hold about 1.2%. Specified treatment: preoperative locoregional IRX-2 cytokine immunotherapy. Samples came from a phase Ib trial of preoperative locoregional IRX-2 cytokine immunotherapy. V lost 5 bases and J lost 5, with 10 bases in between. The CDR3 consists of 12 residues. Germline V lookup: CDR1 KGHSH, CDR2 LQKENI.

This chain links TRBV18 with TRBJ2-7; unclear D gene. This sample comprised lymph node tissue, obtained after IRX-2 immunotherapy. The sequence came from a human donor with breast cancer. This CDR3 is CASSALEDEQYF. Written as DNA, the CDR3 is TGTGCCAGCTCAGCCCTCGAAGACGAGCAGTACTTC.